What follows are 25 T cell receptor beta chains derived from one specimen sequenced in a study of blood T cell repertoires in COVID-19 (dated by TCRdb to 2020 to 2022). The library was produced with the immunoSEQ multiplex PCR assay. The immuneACCESS repertoire file appears here via TCRdb, limited to in-frame rearrangements. These files lack a portion of the clones; in checked studies, under half of the deficit traces to unresolved V genes, and the cause of the others is not known. In this sample the table shows fewer than 200,000 clones, about 88% of which occur a single time. The top ten hold about a quarter of the sample. Sequencing was carried out using peripheral blood. These receptors were collected from a man aged 55-75 years with acute or convalescent COVID-19.

CDR3 residues: CASSLGQGKGEQFF. DNA for the CDR3: TGTGCCAGCAGCTTGGGGCAGGGAAAGGGTGAGCAGTTCTTC. The V gene is TRBV5-6, the J gene TRBJ2-1, with D possibly matching TRBD1 (5 bases). The V gene's germline CDR1 is SGHDT and CDR2 YYEEEE. The CDR3 runs 14 residues. The ends were cut back, 0 bases at V and 9 bases at J, with 13 bases in the middle.

The genes are TRBV10-3 and TRBJ2-7; D possibly corresponds to TRBD2 (6 bases). The V end was cut by 0 bases, the J end by 1 base, with 10 bases between. CDR1 is ENHRY, CDR2 SYGVKD, per germline. The CDR3 sequence is 15 residues long. CDR3 DNA sequence: TGTGCCATCAGTGAGTCGGTAGCGGAGTCCTACGAGCAGTACTTC. Translating gives CAISESVAESYEQYF.

The chain employs TRBV5-1 and TRBJ1-1; D not resolved. Germline V lookup: CDR1 SGHRS, CDR2 YFSETQ. This CDR3 has 15 amino acids. Trimming cost V 0 bases and J 2 bases, with 11 bases left between them. The CDR3 loop is CASSLGGRQNTEAFF. CDR3 DNA: TGCGCCAGCAGCTTGGGTGGCAGACAAAACACTGAAGCTTTCTTT.

This clone has a single count. The DNA for the CDR3 is TGTGCCAGTAGTAGGGGACTGGCGCAGTATTTT. It is translated as CASSRGLAQYF. The V call is TRBV19, the J call TRBJ2-3; D perhaps matches TRBD2 (6 bases). Germline values: CDR1 LNHDA, CDR2 SQIVND (reference sequence). This CDR3 is 11 amino acids long. Between the trimmed V and J ends, which lost 4 bases and 10 bases, there was a span of 9 bases.

The V gene is TRBV7-3, the J gene TRBJ2-1; TRBD2 agrees at 10 bases. The junction had 10 bases not matched to a gene; V was cut back by 1 base and J by 4 bases. This CDR3 contains 18 residues. The germline V gene encodes CDR1 SGHTA and CDR2 FQGTGA. The CDR3 nucleotides read TGTGCCAGCAGCTTAAGAGGCCGGCTAGCGGGGGTTTACAATGAGCAGTTCTTC. Its translation is CASSLRGRLAGVYNEQFF. Using reference TRBV7-3 and TRBJ2-1 for the parts outside the CDR3, the full variable domain is GAGVSQTPSNKVTEKGKYVELRCDPISGHTALYWYRQSLGQGPEFLIYFQGTGAADDSGLPNDRFFAVRPEGSVSTLKIQRTERGDSAVYLCASSLRGRLAGVYNEQFFGPGTRLTVL.

The chain joins TRBV9 to TRBJ2-5; D remains ambiguous. CDR1 and CDR2 from the germline V gene are SGDLS and YYNGEE. The CDR3 runs 13 residues. Deletions cut 0 bases from V and 4 bases from J, with 7 bases between. CDR3 sequence reads: CASSVGTGETQYF. CDR3 DNA sequence: TGTGCCAGCAGCGTAGGTACGGGAGAGACCCAGTACTTC.

The genes are TRBV5-6 and TRBJ2-2; the match to TRBD1 covers 7 bases. Germline V gene data show CDR1 as SGHDT and CDR2 as YYEEEE. The CDR3 loop spans 14 amino acids. V shed 4 bases, J shed 2 bases, and the junction held 2 bases outside the gene matches. The CDR3 bases are TGTGCCAGCAGCGACAGGGATAACACCGGGGAGCTGTTTTTT. As protein: CASSDRDNTGELFF.

J is TRBJ1-1 and V is TRBV5-1, with a tentative D call TRBD1 (6 bases). The CDR3 has 15 residues. Germline V gene sequence: CDR1 SGHRS, CDR2 YFSETQ. V lost 6 bases and J 4 bases, leaving 19 bases between the germline ends. The CDR3: CASTTLPKGVTEAFF. The CDR3 bases are TGCGCCAGCACGACCCTACCAAAGGGGGTCACTGAAGCTTTCTTT.

V is TRBV25-1 and J is TRBJ2-7; 11 bases fit TRBD1. The CDR3 has 14 residues. Germline CDR1 is MGHDK and CDR2 is SYGVNS. The V segment lost 5 bases and the J segment 2 bases; nucleotides outside the gene matches: 2. In nucleotides, the CDR3 is TGTGCCAGCAGTCCGGGACAGGGGGCCTACGAGCAGTACTTC. Translated, it gives CASSPGQGAYEQYF.

The sample holds one count of this clone. The chain joins TRBV29-1 to TRBJ2-1, with unresolved D. Trimming left V 4 bases short and J 16 bases short, with 14 bases between. Germline V gives CDR1 SQVTM, CDR2 ANQGSEA. This CDR3 has 10 amino acids. As DNA, the CDR3 is TGCAGCGTTGTAGAAGAGGCACAATTCTTC. It specifies CSVVEEAQFF.

The chain couples TRBV3-1 (or the pseudogene TRBV3-2) to TRBJ2-2; 15 bases map to TRBD2. J lost 4 bases, V lost 3 bases, and 9 bases had no gene match. The CDR3 runs 19 residues. Germline V gene data show CDR1 as LGHDT and CDR2 as YNNKEL (reference sequence). For the CDR3, the DNA is TGTGCCAGCAGCCATTTCGGACTAGCGGGGGGGCCGGGCACCGGGGAGCTGTTTTTT. It yields the protein CASSHFGLAGGPGTGELFF.

V is TRBV18 and J is TRBJ2-7, with D possibly being TRBD1 (5 bases). This CDR3 contains 13 residues. The V end lost 5 bases, the J end lost 3 bases, and 11 bases lay between the germline ends. Germline CDR1 and CDR2: KGHSH and LQKENI. This CDR3 is CASSSTENYEQYF. The CDR3 bases are TGTGCCAGCTCATCGACAGAGAACTACGAGCAGTACTTC.

The chain carries TRBV5-6 and TRBJ1-3; TRBD1 aligns across 7 bases. The CDR3 covers 16 residues. Germline V gives CDR1 SGHDT, CDR2 YYEEEE. Trimming cost V 4 bases and J 0 bases; bases outside gene matches: 7. The CDR3 loop is CASSLDRTYSGNTIYF. The CDR3 bases are TGTGCCAGCAGCCTGGACAGGACATACTCTGGAAACACCATATATTTT.

J is TRBJ1-3 and V is TRBV6-5, with D maybe TRBD1 (6 bases). This CDR3 has 15 amino acids. Trimming cost V 7 bases and J 4 bases, with 17 bases left between them. Germline loops: CDR1 MNHEY, CDR2 SVGAGI. The CDR3 loop is CASNPEQGTGNTIYF. CDR3 sequence (DNA): TGTGCCAGCAATCCTGAACAGGGTACAGGAAACACCATATATTTT.

The J gene is TRBJ1-2, the V gene TRBV5-1, with D unclear. Between the trimmed V and J ends, which lost 3 bases and 7 bases, there was a span of 16 bases. There are 14 residues in the CDR3. Germline values: CDR1 SGHRS, CDR2 YFSETQ. CDR3 nucleotide sequence: TGCGCCAGCAGCTCCTTGGGTGGAGGGAGTGGCTACACCTTC. Amino acid sequence: CASSSLGGGSGYTF.

The gene calls are TRBV29-1 and TRBJ1-2; TRBD1 matches 9 bases. Germline-derived CDR1 and CDR2 are SQVTM and ANQGSEA. This CDR3 region has 13 residues. With 7 bases clipped from V and 2 bases from J, the junction kept 5 bases outside the gene matches. Here the CDR3 reads CSAPTGGNYGYTF. Here the CDR3 DNA reads TGCAGCGCCCCGACAGGGGGGAACTATGGCTACACCTTC.

The rearrangement uses TRBV2 and TRBJ1-1; D possibly corresponds to TRBD1 (6 bases). Germline lookup yields CDR1 SNHLY and CDR2 FYNNEI. Trimming took off 4 bases at V and 4 bases at J, with 16 bases between the two ends. The CDR3 extends over 15 amino acids. CDR3 protein: CASSGGGALSTEAFF. CDR3 coding DNA: TGTGCCAGCAGTGGTGGGGGGGCGCTTTCCACTGAAGCTTTCTTT.

The CDR3 nucleotides are TGTGCCAGCAGTTACGACAGGGCGAACACTGAAGCTTTCTTT. As protein: CASSYDRANTEAFF. The genes are TRBV6-6 and TRBJ1-1; 7 bases line up with TRBD1. CDR3 length equals 14 residues. The germline V gene has CDR1 MNHNY and CDR2 SVGAGI (reference sequence). Trimming took 2 bases from V and 1 from J; bases not matched to a gene: 1.

The chain links TRBV18 to TRBJ2-1; TRBD2 matches at 15 bases. The CDR3 contains 15 residues. V shed 6 bases and J 8 bases; nucleotides not matched to a gene: 5. Germline V gene data show CDR1 as KGHSH and CDR2 as LQKENI. The CDR3 sequence is CASSPGTSGGHEQFF. The DNA for the CDR3 is TGTGCCAGCTCCCCCGGGACTAGCGGGGGGCATGAGCAGTTCTTC.

The chain employs TRBV10-3 and TRBJ2-5; TRBD2 agrees at 14 bases. There are 17 residues in the CDR3. Germline V gives CDR1 ENHRY, CDR2 SYGVKD. The ends lost 0 bases at V and 4 bases at J; junction bases unmatched: 4. This CDR3 is CAISESAGTSGRETQYF. The CDR3 coding sequence is TGTGCCATCAGTGAGTCCGCCGGGACTAGCGGGAGAGAGACCCAGTACTTC.

V gene TRBV11-3 combines with J gene TRBJ1-2; unclear D gene. Per the germline V gene, CDR1 is SGHNT and CDR2 is YENEEA. V was shortened by 4 bases and J by 0 bases, with 18 bases between the two germline ends. The CDR3 is made up of 17 amino acids. The CDR3 loop reads CASSSTASRVANYGYTF. DNA of the CDR3: TGTGCCAGCAGCTCGACTGCGTCGAGGGTAGCTAACTATGGCTACACCTTC.

The rearrangement uses TRBV29-1 and TRBJ2-7; TRBD1 is a possible D gene (6 bases). CDR1 is SQVTM, CDR2 ANQGSEA, per germline. V lost 2 bases and J 1 base, leaving 9 bases between the germline ends. This CDR3 is built from 13 residues. The CDR3 nucleotides are TGCAGCGTTGAAAACGGACAGTCCTACGAGCAGTACTTC. Amino acids: CSVENGQSYEQYF.

The rearrangement joins TRBV7-2 to TRBJ1-2, with 7 bases that match TRBD1. This CDR3 is 15 amino acids long. Germline values: CDR1 SGHTA, CDR2 FQGNSA. V trimming: 3 bases; J trimming: 0 bases; junction bases outside the gene matches: 4. CDR3 in amino acids: CASSFRQGPNYGYTF. In DNA, the CDR3 is TGTGCCAGCAGCTTCCGACAGGGCCCTAACTATGGCTACACCTTC.

The CDR3 reads CASSMWTGEVYGYTF. The CDR3 DNA reads TGTGCCAGTAGTATGTGGACAGGGGAGGTCTATGGCTACACCTTC. The chain recombines TRBV19 with TRBJ1-2; 9 nucleotides align to TRBD1. Germline values: CDR1 LNHDA, CDR2 SQIVND (reference sequence). The CDR3 sequence is 15 residues long. V was clipped by 3 bases and J by 4 bases; unmatched bases: 6. The full variable domain, with the rest looked up from reference TRBV19 and TRBJ1-2, is DGGITQSPKYLFRKEGQNVTLSCEQNLNHDAMYWYRQDPGQGLRLIYYSQIVNDFQKGDIAEGYSVSREKKESFPLTVTSAQKNPTAFYLCASSMWTGEVYGYTFGSGTRLTVV.

This sequence joins TRBV29-1 and TRBJ2-1; tentatively, D is TRBD1 (6 bases). Trimming shortened V by 7 bases and J by 8 bases, and 12 bases separated the two germline ends. CDR3 size: 11 residues. Per the germline V gene, CDR1 is SQVTM and CDR2 is ANQGSEA. The CDR3: CSATGFHEQFF. For the CDR3, the DNA is TGCAGCGCCACAGGGTTCCATGAGCAGTTCTTC.